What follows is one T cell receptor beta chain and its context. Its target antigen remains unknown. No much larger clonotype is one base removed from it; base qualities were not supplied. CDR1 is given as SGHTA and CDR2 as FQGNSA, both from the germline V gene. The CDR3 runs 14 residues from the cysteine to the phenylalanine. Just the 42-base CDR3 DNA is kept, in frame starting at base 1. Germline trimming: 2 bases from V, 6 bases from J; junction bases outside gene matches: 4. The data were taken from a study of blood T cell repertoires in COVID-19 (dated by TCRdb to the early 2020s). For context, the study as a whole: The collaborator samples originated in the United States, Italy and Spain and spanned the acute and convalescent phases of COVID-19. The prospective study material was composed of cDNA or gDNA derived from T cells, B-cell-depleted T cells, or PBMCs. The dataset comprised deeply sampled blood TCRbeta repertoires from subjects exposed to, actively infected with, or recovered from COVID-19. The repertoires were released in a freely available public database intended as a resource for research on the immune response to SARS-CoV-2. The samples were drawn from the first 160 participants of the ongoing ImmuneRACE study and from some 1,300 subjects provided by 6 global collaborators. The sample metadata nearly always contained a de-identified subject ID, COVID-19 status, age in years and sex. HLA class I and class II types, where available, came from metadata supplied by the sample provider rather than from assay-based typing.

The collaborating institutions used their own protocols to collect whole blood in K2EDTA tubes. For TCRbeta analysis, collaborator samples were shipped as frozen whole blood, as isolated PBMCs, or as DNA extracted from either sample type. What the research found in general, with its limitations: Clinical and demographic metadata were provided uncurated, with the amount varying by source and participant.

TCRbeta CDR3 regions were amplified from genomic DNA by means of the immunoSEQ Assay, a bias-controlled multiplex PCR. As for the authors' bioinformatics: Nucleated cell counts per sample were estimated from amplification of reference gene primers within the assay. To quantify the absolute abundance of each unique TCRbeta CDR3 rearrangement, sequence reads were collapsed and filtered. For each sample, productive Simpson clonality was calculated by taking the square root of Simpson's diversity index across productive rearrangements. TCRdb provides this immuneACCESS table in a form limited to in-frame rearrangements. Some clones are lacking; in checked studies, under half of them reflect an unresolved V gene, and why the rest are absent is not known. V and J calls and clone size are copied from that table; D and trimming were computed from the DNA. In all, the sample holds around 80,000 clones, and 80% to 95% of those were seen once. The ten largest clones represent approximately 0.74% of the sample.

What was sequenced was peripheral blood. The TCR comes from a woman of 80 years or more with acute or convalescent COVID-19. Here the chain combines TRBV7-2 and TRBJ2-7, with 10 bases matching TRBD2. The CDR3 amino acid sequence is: CASSLLAGDGEQYF. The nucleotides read TGTGCCAGCAGCTTACTAGCGGGAGATGGCGAGCAGTACTTC.